This T cell receptor beta chain emerged from a study of spatial heterogeneity in lung cancer. Regarding the study as a whole: One measure, the expanded intratumoral alpha and beta TCR count, tracked tumor mutation counts.

One entry per CDR3 protein, called by TCRdb with MiXCR from the 5' RACE reads. Of 8,000 to 9,500 distinct CDR3 sequences listed, 2.9% are singletons. V gave up 4 bases and J gave up 2 bases, with 12 bases separating them. Germline loops: CDR1 SGHRS, CDR2 YFSETQ. The CDR3 consists of 14 residues. This clonotype was observed at least ten times. What it binds is not known. Sample time point: sample taken at primary tumor resection. This sequence was found in a male donor with early-stage non-small cell lung cancer. Here the sequenced sample was lung tumor tissue, taken at surgery. The chain has TRBV5-1 and TRBJ2-5; D is perhaps TRBD1 or TRBD2 (5 bases each). The DNA for the CDR3 is TGCGCCAGCAGCCCGGGGACCTCTCAAGAGACCCAGTACTTC. As protein: CASSPGTSQETQYF. The full variable domain, with the rest looked up from reference TRBV5-1 and TRBJ2-5, is KAGVTQTPRYLIKTRGQQVTLSCSPISGHRSVSWYQQTPGQGLQFLFEYFSETQRNKGNFPGRFSGRQFSNSRSEMNVSTLELGDSALYLCASSPGTSQETQYFGPGTRLLVL.